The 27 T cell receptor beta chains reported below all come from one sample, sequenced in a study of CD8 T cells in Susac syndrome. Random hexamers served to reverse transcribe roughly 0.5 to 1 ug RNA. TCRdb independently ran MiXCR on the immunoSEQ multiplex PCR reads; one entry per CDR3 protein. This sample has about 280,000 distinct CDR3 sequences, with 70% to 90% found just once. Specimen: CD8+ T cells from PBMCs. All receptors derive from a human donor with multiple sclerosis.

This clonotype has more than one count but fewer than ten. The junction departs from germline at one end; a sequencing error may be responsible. The DNA for the CDR3 is TGTGCCAGCAGCCTTAGCGGGAGCGAGCAGTACTTC. It specifies CASSLSGSEQYF. The chain combines TRBV5-1 with TRBJ2-7, with 9 bases lining up with TRBD2. The germline V gene encodes CDR1 SGHRS and CDR2 YFSETQ. The CDR3 has 12 residues.

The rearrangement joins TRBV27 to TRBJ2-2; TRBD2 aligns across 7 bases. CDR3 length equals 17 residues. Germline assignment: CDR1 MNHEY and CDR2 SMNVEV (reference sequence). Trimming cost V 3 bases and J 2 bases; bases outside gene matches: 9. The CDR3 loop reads CASSLPSGKVNTGELFF. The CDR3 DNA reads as TGTGCCAGCAGTTTGCCTAGCGGAAAGGTTAACACCGGGGAGCTGTTTTTT.

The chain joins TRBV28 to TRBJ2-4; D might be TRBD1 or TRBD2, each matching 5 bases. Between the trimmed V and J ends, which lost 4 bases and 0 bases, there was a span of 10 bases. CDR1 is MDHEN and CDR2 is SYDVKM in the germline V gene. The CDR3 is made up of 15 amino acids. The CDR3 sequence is CASSYGGVAKNIQYF. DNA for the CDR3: TGTGCCAGCAGTTATGGGGGAGTAGCCAAAAACATTCAGTACTTC.

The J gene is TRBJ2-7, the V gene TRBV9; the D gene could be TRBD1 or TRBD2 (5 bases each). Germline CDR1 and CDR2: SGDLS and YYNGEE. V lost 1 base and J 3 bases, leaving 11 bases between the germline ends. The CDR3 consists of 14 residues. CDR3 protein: CASSVSAGSYEQYF. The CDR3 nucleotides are TGTGCCAGCAGCGTATCGGCAGGGAGCTACGAGCAGTACTTC.

The CDR3 DNA reads as TGTGCCAGCAGACTTACTAGCGGGAGAGAGCAGTTCTTC. Protein: CASRLTSGREQFF. J is TRBJ2-1 and V is TRBV6-5; 11 nucleotides align to TRBD2. The CDR3 consists of 13 residues. V lost 6 bases and J lost 10; bases outside the gene matches: 5. In germline, CDR1 is MNHEY, CDR2 SVGAGI.

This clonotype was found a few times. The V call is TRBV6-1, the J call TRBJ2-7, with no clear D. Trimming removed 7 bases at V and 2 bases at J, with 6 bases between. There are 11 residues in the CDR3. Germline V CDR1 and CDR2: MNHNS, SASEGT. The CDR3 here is CASTGTYEQYF. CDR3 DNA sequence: TGTGCCAGCACAGGCACCTACGAGCAGTACTTC.

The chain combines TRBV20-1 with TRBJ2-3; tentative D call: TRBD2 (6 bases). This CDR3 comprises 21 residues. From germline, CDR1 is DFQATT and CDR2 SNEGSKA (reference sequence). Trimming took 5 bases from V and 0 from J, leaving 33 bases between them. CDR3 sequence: CSARPHYGSQLLAPSTDTQYF. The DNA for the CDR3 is TGCAGTGCTCGACCCCACTACGGGAGTCAACTTCTAGCGCCCAGCACAGATACGCAGTATTTT.

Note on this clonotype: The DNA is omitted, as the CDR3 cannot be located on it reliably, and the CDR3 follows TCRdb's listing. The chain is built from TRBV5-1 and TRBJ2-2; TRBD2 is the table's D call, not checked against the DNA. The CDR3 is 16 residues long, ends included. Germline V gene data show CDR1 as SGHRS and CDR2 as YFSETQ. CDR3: CASSLVGSGSGGELLF.

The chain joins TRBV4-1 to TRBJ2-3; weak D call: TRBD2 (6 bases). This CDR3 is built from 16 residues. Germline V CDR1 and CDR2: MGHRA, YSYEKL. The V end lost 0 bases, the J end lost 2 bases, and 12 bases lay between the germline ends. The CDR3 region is CASSQDGGLITDTQYF. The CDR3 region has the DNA TGCGCCAGCAGCCAAGACGGGGGATTAATCACAGATACGCAGTATTTT.

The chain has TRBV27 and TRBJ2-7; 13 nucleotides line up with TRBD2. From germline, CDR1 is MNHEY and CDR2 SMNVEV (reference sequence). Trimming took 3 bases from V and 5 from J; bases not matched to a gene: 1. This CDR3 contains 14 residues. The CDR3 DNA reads TGTGCCAGCAGTTTGGGGACTAGCGGGAACGAGCAGTACTTC. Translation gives CASSLGTSGNEQYF.

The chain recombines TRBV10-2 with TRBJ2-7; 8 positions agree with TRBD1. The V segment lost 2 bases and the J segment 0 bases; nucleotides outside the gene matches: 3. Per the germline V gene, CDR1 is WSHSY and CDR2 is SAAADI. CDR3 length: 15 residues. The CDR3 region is CASSEPTGVSYEQYF. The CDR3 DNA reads TGCGCCAGCAGTGAGCCGACAGGGGTCTCCTACGAGCAGTACTTC.

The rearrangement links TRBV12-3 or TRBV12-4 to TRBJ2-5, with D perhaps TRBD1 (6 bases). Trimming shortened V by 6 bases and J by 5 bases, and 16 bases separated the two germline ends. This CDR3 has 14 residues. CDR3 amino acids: CASSPGNTGETQYF. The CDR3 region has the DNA TGTGCCAGCAGCCCCGGCAACACAGGGGAGACCCAGTACTTC.

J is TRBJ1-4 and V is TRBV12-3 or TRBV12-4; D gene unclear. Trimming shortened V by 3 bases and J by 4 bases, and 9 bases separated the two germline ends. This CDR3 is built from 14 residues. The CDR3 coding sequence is TGTGCCAGCAGTTTTAGGCAGCTTAATGAAAAACTGTTTTTT. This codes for CASSFRQLNEKLFF.

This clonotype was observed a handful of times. The CDR3 is CASSGTGLAKNIQYF. The CDR3 DNA follows: TGTGCCAGCAGTGGGACAGGACTAGCCAAAAACATTCAGTACTTC. The J gene is TRBJ2-4, the V gene TRBV6-1; 7 bases match TRBD1. J gave up 0 bases and V 4 bases, and 3 bases lay outside the gene matches. Germline CDR1 reads MNHNS; CDR2 reads SASEGT. The CDR3 consists of 15 residues.

CDR3 DNA: TGTGCCAGCAGCTTAGTCGTAGGGGATGGCACAGATACGCAGTATTTT. The encoded protein is CASSLVVGDGTDTQYF. The V call is TRBV11-3, the J call TRBJ2-3; D might be TRBD1 (5 bases). Trimming removed 1 base at V and 1 base at J, with 12 bases between. The CDR3 spans 16 residues. Germline lookup yields CDR1 SGHNT and CDR2 YENEEA.

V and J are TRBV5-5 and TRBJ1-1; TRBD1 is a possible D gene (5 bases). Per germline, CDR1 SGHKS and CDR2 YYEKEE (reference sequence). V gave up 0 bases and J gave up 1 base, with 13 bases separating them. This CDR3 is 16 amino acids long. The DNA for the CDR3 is TGTGCCAGCAGCTTGGACAGGCCCCAGGGGAACACTGAAGCTTTCTTT. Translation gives CASSLDRPQGNTEAFF.

The CDR3 nucleotides read TGTGCCTGGGCCACGGGACATTCCTACGAGCAGTACTTC. This sequence encodes CAWATGHSYEQYF. V is TRBV30 and J is TRBJ2-7, with D possibly being TRBD1 (6 bases). CDR1 and CDR2 from the germline V gene are GTSNPN and SVGIG (reference sequence). With 5 bases removed from V and 1 base from J, the gap between germline ends came to 12 bases. The CDR3 totals 13 residues.

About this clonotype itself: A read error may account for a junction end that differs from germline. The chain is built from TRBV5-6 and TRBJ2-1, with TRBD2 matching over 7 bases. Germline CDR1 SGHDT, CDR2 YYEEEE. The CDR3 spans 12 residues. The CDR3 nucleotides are TGTGCCAGCAGCCCCCTTGGGAGGGACCTCCTCTTC. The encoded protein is CASSPLGRDLLF.

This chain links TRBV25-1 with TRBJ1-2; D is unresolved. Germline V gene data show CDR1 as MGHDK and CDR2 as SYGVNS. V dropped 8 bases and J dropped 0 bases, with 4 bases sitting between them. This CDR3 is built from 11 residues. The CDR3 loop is CASGSNYGYTF. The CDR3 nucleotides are TGTGCCAGCGGATCTAACTATGGCTACACCTTC.

The CDR3 sequence is CASTQSGLKVTEAFF. In nucleotides, the CDR3 is TGTGCCAGCACCCAGTCGGGGCTTAAGGTAACTGAAGCTTTCTTT. This chain links TRBV12-3 or TRBV12-4 with TRBJ1-1; TRBD1 is a possible D gene (5 bases). This CDR3 has 15 residues. The V and J ends lost 7 bases and 5 bases respectively, with 20 bases between them.

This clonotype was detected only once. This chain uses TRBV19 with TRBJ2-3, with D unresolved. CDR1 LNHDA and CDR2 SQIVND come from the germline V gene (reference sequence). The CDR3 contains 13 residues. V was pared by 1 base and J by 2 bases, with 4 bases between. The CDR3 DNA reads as TGTGCCAGTAGTATAGTTAACACAGATACGCAGTATTTT. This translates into CASSIVNTDTQYF.

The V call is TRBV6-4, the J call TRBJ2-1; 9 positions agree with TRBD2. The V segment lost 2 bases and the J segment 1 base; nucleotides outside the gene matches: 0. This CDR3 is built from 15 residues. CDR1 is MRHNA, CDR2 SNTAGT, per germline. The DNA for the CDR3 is TGTGCCAGCAGTGACACTAGCGGGTCCTACAATGAGCAGTTCTTC. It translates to CASSDTSGSYNEQFF.

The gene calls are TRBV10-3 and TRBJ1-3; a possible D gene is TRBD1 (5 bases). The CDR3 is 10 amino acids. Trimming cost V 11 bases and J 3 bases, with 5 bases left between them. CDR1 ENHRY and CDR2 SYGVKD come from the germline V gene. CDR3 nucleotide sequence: TGTGCCGGGGGTGGAAACACCATATATTTT. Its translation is CAGGGNTIYF.

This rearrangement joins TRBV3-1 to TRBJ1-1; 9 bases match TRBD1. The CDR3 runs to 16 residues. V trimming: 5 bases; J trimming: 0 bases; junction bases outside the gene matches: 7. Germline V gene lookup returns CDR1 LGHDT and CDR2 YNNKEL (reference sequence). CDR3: CASSWGQGFMNTEAFF. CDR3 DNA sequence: TGTGCCAGCAGCTGGGGACAGGGTTTTATGAACACTGAAGCTTTCTTT.

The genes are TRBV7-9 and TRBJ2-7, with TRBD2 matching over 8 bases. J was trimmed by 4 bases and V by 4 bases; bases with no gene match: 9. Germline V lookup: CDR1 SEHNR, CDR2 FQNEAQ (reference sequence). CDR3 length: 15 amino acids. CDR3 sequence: CASSYDGRAGYEQYF. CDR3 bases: TGTGCCAGCAGCTATGACGGGAGGGCCGGATACGAGCAGTACTTC.

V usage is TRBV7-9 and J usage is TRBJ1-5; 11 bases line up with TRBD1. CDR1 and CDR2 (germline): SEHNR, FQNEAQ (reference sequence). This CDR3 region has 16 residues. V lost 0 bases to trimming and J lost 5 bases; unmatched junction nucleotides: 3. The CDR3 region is CASSLARTGGHQPQHF. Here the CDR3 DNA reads TGTGCCAGCAGCTTAGCACGGACAGGGGGCCATCAGCCCCAGCATTTT.

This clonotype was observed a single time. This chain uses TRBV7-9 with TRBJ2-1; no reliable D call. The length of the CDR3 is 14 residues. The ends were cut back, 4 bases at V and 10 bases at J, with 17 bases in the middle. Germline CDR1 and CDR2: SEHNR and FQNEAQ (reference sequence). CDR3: CASSSPGIKNEQFF. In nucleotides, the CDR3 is TGTGCCAGCAGCTCCCCTGGTATCAAGAACGAGCAGTTCTTC. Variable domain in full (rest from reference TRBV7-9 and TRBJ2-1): DTGVSQNPRHKITKRGQNVTFRCDPISEHNRLYWYRQTLGQGPEFLTYFQNEAQLEKSRLLSDRFSAERPKGSFSTLEIQRTEQGDSAMYLCASSSPGIKNEQFFGPGTRLTVL.